A selection of T cell receptor beta chains follows, all from one sample in a study of T-cell memory formation after mild COVID-19. TCRdb reprocessed the 5' RACE reads with MiXCR, giving one entry per CDR3 protein. This sample has 250,000 or so distinct CDR3 sequences, with about 20% found just once. The source material was PBMCs or a T cell subset sorted from them (not recorded which). These receptors all come from a man aged 18 to 30 who had mild COVID-19 (a few samples of this study predate the infection). Cell type and time point are not known. Each CDR3 is given with its conserved first and last residue. Fields, in order: clone size, J gene, D gene, V gene, CDR3 DNA, CDR3 protein. D genes are given only for firm matches. Part of the rows lack a size; the others show once, few, many or a class for expanded clones.

clone size: few; J gene: TRBJ2-3; D gene: .; V gene: TRBV7-2; CDR3 DNA: TGTGCCAGCAGCTTAACGTTCGGGGGCGATACGCAGTATTTT; CDR3 protein: CASSLTFGGDTQYF
clone size: few; J gene: TRBJ1-6; D gene: TRBD1; V gene: TRBV28; CDR3 DNA: TGTGCCAGCAGTTTTCTTCTTGTCCGCGGGACAGGGGATTCACCCCTCCACTTT; CDR3 protein: CASSFLLVRGTGDSPLHF
clone size: few; J gene: TRBJ2-7; D gene: TRBD2; V gene: TRBV7-8; CDR3 DNA: TGTGCCAGCAGCCCCTTAGCGGGGGCGTACGAGCAGTACTTC; CDR3 protein: CASSPLAGAYEQYF
clone size: few; J gene: TRBJ2-1; D gene: TRBD1; V gene: TRBV4-1; CDR3 DNA: TGCGCCAGCAGCCCGACCGGGACAGTAGAGAATGAGCAGTTCTTC; CDR3 protein: CASSPTGTVENEQFF
clone size: .; J gene: TRBJ1-5; D gene: .; V gene: TRBV2; CDR3 DNA: TGTGCCAGCAATTCTGGGGGGGACCAGCCCCAGCATTTT; CDR3 protein: CASNSGGDQPQHF
clone size: many; J gene: TRBJ2-2; D gene: TRBD2; V gene: TRBV12-3/TRBV12-4; CDR3 DNA: TGTGCCAGCAGTATGGCACTAGCGGGGGTCACCGGGGAGCTGTTTTTT; CDR3 protein: CASSMALAGVTGELFF
clone size: few; J gene: TRBJ2-5; D gene: .; V gene: TRBV6-2/TRBV6-3; CDR3 DNA: TGTGCCAGCAGTTACATGGTGGCGACCCAGTACTTC; CDR3 protein: CASSYMVATQYF
clone size: few; J gene: TRBJ2-3; D gene: TRBD1; V gene: TRBV5-1; CDR3 DNA: TGCGCCAGCAGCCCAACAGGGGACCTCACAGATACGCAGTATTTT; CDR3 protein: CASSPTGDLTDTQYF
clone size: .; J gene: TRBJ1-1; D gene: .; V gene: TRBV6-6; CDR3 DNA: TGTGCCAGCAGTTACTCGTCGGGAATTAACACTGAAGCTTTCTTT; CDR3 protein: CASSYSSGINTEAFF
clone size: .; J gene: TRBJ2-3; D gene: .; V gene: TRBV29-1; CDR3 DNA: TGCAGCGTTGAGGTCCGCGAGTTAAGGCGCCAGCAGGTCACAGATACGCAGTATTTT; CDR3 protein: CSVEVRELRRQQVTDTQYF
clone size: .; J gene: TRBJ2-3; D gene: .; V gene: TRBV27; CDR3 DNA: TGTGCCAGCAGTCAAACCCGACTAGCAGATACGCAGTATTTT; CDR3 protein: CASSQTRLADTQYF
clone size: once; J gene: TRBJ2-2; D gene: .; V gene: TRBV6-5; CDR3 DNA: TGTGCCACCACTGTGAGAGGGGTGTCCACCGGGGAGCTGTTTTTT; CDR3 protein: CATTVRGVSTGELFF
clone size: few; J gene: TRBJ1-5; D gene: .; V gene: TRBV4-1; CDR3 DNA: TGCGCCAGCAGCGAGCGACACGTTAGCAATCAGCCCCAGCATTTT; CDR3 protein: CASSERHVSNQPQHF
clone size: .; J gene: TRBJ2-2; D gene: TRBD1; V gene: TRBV9; CDR3 DNA: TGTGCCAGCAACGACCGGGACAGGGGGCTCCGGAGGGAGCTGTTTTTT; CDR3 protein: CASNDRDRGLRRELFF
clone size: .; J gene: TRBJ2-5; D gene: TRBD2; V gene: TRBV5-1; CDR3 DNA: TGCGCCAGCAGCCCGAGTAGCGGGGGCCCCGGAGAGACCCAGTACTTC; CDR3 protein: CASSPSSGGPGETQYF
clone size: .; J gene: TRBJ1-1; D gene: .; V gene: TRBV9; CDR3 DNA: TGTGCCAGCAGCTCCCGGGGGGGGTCTGAAGCTTTCTTT; CDR3 protein: CASSSRGGSEAFF
clone size: few; J gene: TRBJ1-6; D gene: .; V gene: TRBV6-5; CDR3 DNA: TGTGCCACGACACGCTTGCCGGGACACATTAATTCACCCCTCCACTTT; CDR3 protein: CATTRLPGHINSPLHF
clone size: few; J gene: TRBJ1-6; D gene: .; V gene: TRBV25-1; CDR3 DNA: TGTGCCAGCAGTCGGGGGAGGGAAGGTTCACCCCTCCACTTT; CDR3 protein: CASSRGREGSPLHF
clone size: many; J gene: TRBJ1-4; D gene: .; V gene: TRBV7-2; CDR3 DNA: TGTGCCAGCAGTTCTGGAAATGAAAAACTGTTTTTT; CDR3 protein: CASSSGNEKLFF
clone size: few; J gene: TRBJ2-3; D gene: TRBD1; V gene: TRBV7-6; CDR3 DNA: TGTGCCAGCAGCCTGACAGGGGAACCCACAGATACGCAGTATTTT; CDR3 protein: CASSLTGEPTDTQYF
clone size: few; J gene: TRBJ1-1; D gene: .; V gene: TRBV12-3/TRBV12-4; CDR3 DNA: TGTGCCAGCAGGGGGGGAGTCTACACTGAAGCTTTCTTT; CDR3 protein: CASRGGVYTEAFF
clone size: .; J gene: TRBJ2-7; D gene: TRBD2; V gene: TRBV10-3; CDR3 DNA: TGTGCCATCAGTGAGTCACACGGGGGGTCCTACGAGCAGTACTTC; CDR3 protein: CAISESHGGSYEQYF
clone size: .; J gene: TRBJ1-4; D gene: .; V gene: TRBV4-3; CDR3 DNA: TGCGCCAGCAGCCAAGATGTGGGGGCGGGGGCTAATGAAAAACTGTTTTTT; CDR3 protein: CASSQDVGAGANEKLFF
clone size: .; J gene: TRBJ1-3; D gene: .; V gene: TRBV7-2; CDR3 DNA: TGTGCCAGCAGCTTAATGCCCGTTTTCTCTGGAAACACCATATATTTT; CDR3 protein: CASSLMPVFSGNTIYF
clone size: few; J gene: TRBJ1-1; D gene: .; V gene: TRBV7-9; CDR3 DNA: TGTGCCAGCAGAAGACTACAGGGAACGAACACTGAAGCTTTCTTT; CDR3 protein: CASRRLQGTNTEAFF
clone size: many; J gene: TRBJ1-3; D gene: .; V gene: TRBV7-6; CDR3 DNA: TGTGCCAGCAGCTTACTTCTACAGGGCTCTGGAAACACCATATATTTT; CDR3 protein: CASSLLLQGSGNTIYF
clone size: .; J gene: TRBJ2-1; D gene: .; V gene: TRBV5-1; CDR3 DNA: TGCGCCAGCAGCCTGGGGAGGCCCTCCTACAATGAGCAGTTCTTC; CDR3 protein: CASSLGRPSYNEQFF
clone size: few; J gene: TRBJ2-2; D gene: TRBD1; V gene: TRBV5-1; CDR3 DNA: TGCGCCAGCAGTTATGACGCCGGGACAGGGACCACCGGGGAGCTGTTTTTT; CDR3 protein: CASSYDAGTGTTGELFF
clone size: .; J gene: TRBJ1-1; D gene: .; V gene: TRBV7-3; CDR3 DNA: TGTGCCAGCAGGGGGGCCGGGGGGACTGAAGCTTTCTTT; CDR3 protein: CASRGAGGTEAFF
clone size: .; J gene: TRBJ1-2; D gene: TRBD1; V gene: TRBV5-6; CDR3 DNA: TGTGCCAGCAGCTTGGCCGGGACAGGGGGCTACTATGGCTACACCTTC; CDR3 protein: CASSLAGTGGYYGYTF
clone size: many; J gene: TRBJ1-2; D gene: .; V gene: TRBV7-8; CDR3 DNA: TGTGCCAGCAGCTTAGGGCAGGGGCTCTATGGCTACACCTTC; CDR3 protein: CASSLGQGLYGYTF
clone size: .; J gene: TRBJ2-7; D gene: .; V gene: TRBV5-1; CDR3 DNA: TGCGCCAGCAGCCCTGTAGGACAGAGTTTCTACGAGCAGTACTTC; CDR3 protein: CASSPVGQSFYEQYF
clone size: .; J gene: TRBJ1-1; D gene: .; V gene: TRBV5-1; CDR3 DNA: TGCGCCAGCAGCCCCACTGGCGGTGGCACTGAAGCTTTCTTT; CDR3 protein: CASSPTGGGTEAFF
clone size: .; J gene: TRBJ2-7; D gene: .; V gene: TRBV4-3; CDR3 DNA: TGCGCCAGCAGCCAAGATGGGCCCTACGAGCAGTACTTC; CDR3 protein: CASSQDGPYEQYF
clone size: .; J gene: TRBJ1-1; D gene: .; V gene: TRBV29-1; CDR3 DNA: TGCAGCGTTGACCGGCCGATGAACACTGAAGCTTTCTTT; CDR3 protein: CSVDRPMNTEAFF
clone size: few; J gene: TRBJ1-2; D gene: .; V gene: TRBV6-1; CDR3 DNA: TGTGCCAGCAGTGAAGGGCAAGGCTACACCTTC; CDR3 protein: CASSEGQGYTF
clone size: few; J gene: TRBJ2-5; D gene: .; V gene: TRBV9; CDR3 DNA: TGTGCCAGCAGCGTAGAAGGCGAGCTGGTCCAAGAGACCCAGTACTTC; CDR3 protein: CASSVEGELVQETQYF
clone size: few; J gene: TRBJ2-5; D gene: TRBD2; V gene: TRBV12-3/TRBV12-4; CDR3 DNA: TGTGCCAGCAGTTTCTCCGAGCGGGGTTTACAAGAGACCCAGTACTTC; CDR3 protein: CASSFSERGLQETQYF
clone size: .; J gene: TRBJ2-5; D gene: TRBD2; V gene: TRBV20-1; CDR3 DNA: TGCAGTGCTAGAGATTTCAGGACTAGCGGAAAGACACAGTACTTC; CDR3 protein: CSARDFRTSGKTQYF
clone size: .; J gene: TRBJ1-2; D gene: TRBD1; V gene: TRBV5-4; CDR3 DNA: TGTGCCAGCAGCTTGCCGGACAGGACGACGAACTATGGCTACACCTTC; CDR3 protein: CASSLPDRTTNYGYTF
clone size: many; J gene: TRBJ1-1; D gene: TRBD1; V gene: TRBV5-6; CDR3 DNA: TGTGCCAGCAGCTGGGGACAGGGCACTGAAGCTTTCTTT; CDR3 protein: CASSWGQGTEAFF
clone size: .; J gene: TRBJ1-2; D gene: .; V gene: TRBV9; CDR3 DNA: TGTGCCAGCAGCGTAGCAGCAGGGAGGGATGGCTACACCTTC; CDR3 protein: CASSVAAGRDGYTF
clone size: .; J gene: TRBJ2-5; D gene: .; V gene: TRBV6-2/TRBV6-3; CDR3 DNA: TGTGCCAGCAGTTATACTCCGGAGACCCAGTACTTC; CDR3 protein: CASSYTPETQYF
clone size: .; J gene: TRBJ2-3; D gene: .; V gene: TRBV5-5; CDR3 DNA: TGTGCCAGCAGCCGCGACGGGGTTGGAGATACGCAGTATTTT; CDR3 protein: CASSRDGVGDTQYF
clone size: few; J gene: TRBJ1-5; D gene: .; V gene: TRBV27; CDR3 DNA: TGTGCCAGCATCATCGAGACAAGCAATCAGCCCCAGCATTTT; CDR3 protein: CASIIETSNQPQHF
clone size: few; J gene: TRBJ2-1; D gene: .; V gene: TRBV5-1; CDR3 DNA: TGCGCCAGCAGCCGGACAGAATATGAGCAGTTCTTC; CDR3 protein: CASSRTEYEQFF
clone size: .; J gene: TRBJ1-2; D gene: .; V gene: TRBV11-2; CDR3 DNA: TGTGCCAGCAGCTTAGGAAAGGAAGGCTACACCTTC; CDR3 protein: CASSLGKEGYTF
clone size: few; J gene: TRBJ2-7; D gene: .; V gene: TRBV27; CDR3 DNA: TGTGCCAGCAGTAACAGGGTAGGCGAGCAGTACTTC; CDR3 protein: CASSNRVGEQYF
clone size: few; J gene: TRBJ1-2; D gene: TRBD1; V gene: TRBV28; CDR3 DNA: TGTGCCAGCAAGATCGGGGGACAGGGAAAAATCAACTATGGCTACACCTTC; CDR3 protein: CASKIGGQGKINYGYTF
clone size: few; J gene: TRBJ1-5; D gene: TRBD1; V gene: TRBV19; CDR3 DNA: TGTGCCAGTAGTGGGACAGGAGCAAATAGCAATCAGCCCCAGCATTTT; CDR3 protein: CASSGTGANSNQPQHF
clone size: .; J gene: TRBJ2-3; D gene: TRBD1; V gene: TRBV7-9; CDR3 DNA: TGTGCCATGGGGGACAGGGGCACAGATACGCAGTATTTT; CDR3 protein: CAMGDRGTDTQYF
clone size: .; J gene: TRBJ2-5; D gene: TRBD1; V gene: TRBV3-1; CDR3 DNA: TGTGCCAGCAGCCGACCCCGGGTGACAGGGGGCGAGACCCAGTACTTC; CDR3 protein: CASSRPRVTGGETQYF
clone size: many; J gene: TRBJ2-2; D gene: .; V gene: TRBV24-1; CDR3 DNA: TGTGCCACCAGTGATCACCTGAACACCGGGGAGCTGTTTTTT; CDR3 protein: CATSDHLNTGELFF